The 27 T cell receptor beta chains listed next were all sequenced from one sample in a study of blood T cell repertoires in COVID-19 (TCRdb year 2020). The library was generated by the immunoSEQ multiplex PCR assay. What TCRdb holds here is the immuneACCESS table cut down to in-frame rearrangements. Part of the clones is not present; checked against another copy, under half of the missing clones reflect an unresolved V gene, and the others are unexplained. A total of about 27,000 clones appear in this sample, roughly 91% of them only once. The top ten hold 4.9% of the sample. The sequencing input was peripheral blood. Every receptor here comes from an older man with active COVID-19.

There are a few counts of this clone. J is TRBJ2-3 and V is TRBV7-2, with 9 bases identical to TRBD2. The junction had 12 bases not matched to a gene; V was cut back by 0 bases and J by 5 bases. Per germline, CDR1 SGHTA and CDR2 FQGNSA. This CDR3 has 18 residues. The CDR3 is CASSLAGMAGGPLDTQYF. The DNA for the CDR3 is TGTGCCAGCAGCTTAGCGGGTATGGCGGGGGGGCCTTTAGATACGCAGTATTTT.

This sequence joins TRBV3-1 (or the pseudogene TRBV3-2) and TRBJ2-2, with D possibly matching TRBD1 (6 bases). This CDR3 has 16 residues. V was shortened by 2 bases and J by 7 bases, with 17 bases between the two germline ends. Germline V gene sequence: CDR1 LGHDT, CDR2 YNNKEL (reference sequence). CDR3 sequence reads: CASSQRSGTSIGELFF. For the CDR3, the DNA is TGTGCCAGCAGCCAACGATCCGGGACAAGTATCGGGGAGCTGTTTTTT.

This sequence joins TRBV19 and TRBJ2-7, with TRBD2 matching 8 bases. CDR1 and CDR2 from the germline V gene are LNHDA and SQIVND (reference sequence). The CDR3 totals 13 residues. The V segment lost 6 bases and the J segment 3 bases; nucleotides outside the gene matches: 4. CDR3 in amino acids: CASSPGTSYEQYF. DNA for the CDR3: TGTGCCAGTAGCCCCGGGACTAGCTACGAGCAGTACTTC.

V usage is TRBV27 and J usage is TRBJ2-7, with 9 bases identical to TRBD2. Germline CDR1 and CDR2: MNHEY and SMNVEV (reference sequence). V dropped 8 bases and J dropped 5; count of bases not matched to a gene: 10. The CDR3 runs 14 residues. The CDR3 loop reads CASRGWSGGHEQYF. The CDR3 coding sequence is TGTGCCAGCCGCGGTTGGAGCGGGGGGCACGAGCAGTACTTC.

The V call is TRBV7-2, the J call TRBJ2-1; a possible D gene is TRBD1 (5 bases). Germline CDR1 and CDR2: SGHTA and FQGNSA. Trimming pared 3 bases from V and 7 bases from J, leaving 13 bases between. CDR3 length: 14 amino acids. The CDR3 DNA is TGTGCCAGCAGCTTGTACGCCAGGGTGAATGAGCAGTTCTTC. Encoded protein: CASSLYARVNEQFF.

For the CDR3, the DNA is TGTGCCTGGAGTCGGGACAGGGGGCTAAAAGCTTTCTTT. Its protein product is CAWSRDRGLKAFF. The chain employs TRBV30 and TRBJ1-1, with TRBD1 matching 12 bases. Trimming took 2 bases from V and 9 from J; bases not matched to a gene: 4. This CDR3 has 13 amino acids. Germline values: CDR1 GTSNPN, CDR2 SVGIG (reference sequence).

V and J are TRBV2 and TRBJ2-7, with a weak D call TRBD2 (5 bases). Germline V CDR1 and CDR2: SNHLY, FYNNEI. Trimming pared 6 bases from V and 9 bases from J, leaving 9 bases between. This CDR3 is 10 amino acids long. The CDR3 here is CASRRTLQYF. As DNA, the CDR3 is TGTGCCAGCAGGCGGACTTTGCAGTACTTC.

The chain combines TRBV2 with TRBJ1-1; D might be TRBD1 (6 bases). Trimming took 5 bases from V and 2 from J, leaving 12 bases between them. CDR3 length: 14 amino acids. CDR1 is SNHLY and CDR2 is FYNNEI in the germline V gene. DNA of the CDR3: TGTGCCAGCAGTTCCGGGACAATTAACACTGAAGCTTTCTTT. Protein product: CASSSGTINTEAFF.

The chain uses TRBV5-1 and TRBJ2-5; 7 bases map to TRBD2. The junction had 7 bases not matched to a gene; V was cut back by 5 bases and J by 3 bases. The CDR3 extends over 14 amino acids. Germline CDR1 and CDR2: SGHRS and YFSETQ. The CDR3 DNA reads as TGCGCCAGCAGTTTAGGGACTACTAAAGAGACCCAGTACTTC. Protein product: CASSLGTTKETQYF.

This clone has a single count. The genes are TRBV5-1 and TRBJ1-3, with D hard to call. The length of the CDR3 is 14 residues. Germline V lookup: CDR1 SGHRS, CDR2 YFSETQ. Trimming took off 1 base at V and 0 bases at J, with 5 bases between the two ends. The CDR3 nucleotides are TGCGCCAGCAGCTTGCCAGACTCTGGAAACACCATATATTTT. Its protein is CASSLPDSGNTIYF.

The chain employs TRBV15 and TRBJ1-4; weak D call: TRBD1 (5 bases). V lost 1 base, J lost 7 bases, and 10 bases lay in between. Germline V gene data show CDR1 as LNHNV and CDR2 as YYDKDF (reference sequence). The CDR3 covers 14 residues. The CDR3: CATSRAGLGEKLFF. Here the CDR3 DNA reads TGTGCCACCAGCAGAGCAGGGCTGGGTGAAAAACTGTTTTTT.

This chain connects TRBV5-4 to TRBJ2-1; 11 nucleotides align to TRBD2. Germline V gene sequence: CDR1 SGHNT, CDR2 YYREEE (reference sequence). The CDR3 is 15 amino acids. V was pared by 4 bases and J by 8 bases, with 8 bases of the junction left unmatched. This chain's CDR3 is CASSGDSGGEDEQFF. Written as DNA, the CDR3 is TGTGCCAGCAGCGGCGATAGCGGGGGGGAGGATGAGCAGTTCTTC.

This chain connects TRBV27 to TRBJ1-2, with TRBD1 identical over 9 bases. The CDR3 is made up of 13 amino acids. Germline V CDR1 and CDR2: MNHEY, SMNVEV (reference sequence). J lost 6 bases, V lost 5 bases, and 4 bases had no gene match. The CDR3 DNA reads as TGTGCCAGCAGTACCGGGACAGGGCATGGCTACACCTTC. Translating gives CASSTGTGHGYTF.

This clone was recorded once. V gene TRBV7-2 combines with J gene TRBJ1-5, with D hard to call. This CDR3 has 15 amino acids. The V gene lost 2 bases and the J gene lost 0 bases, with 8 bases spanning the gap. Germline V gene data show CDR1 as SGHTA and CDR2 as FQGNSA. For the CDR3, the DNA is TGTGCCAGCAGCTTATACAGCTATAGCAATCAGCCCCAGCATTTT. Encoded protein: CASSLYSYSNQPQHF.

The chain couples TRBV7-6 to TRBJ2-5; maybe TRBD2 (5 bases). The germline CDR1 and CDR2 sequences are SGHVS and FNYEAQ. Trimming stripped 2 bases from V and 3 bases from J, with 7 bases between. This CDR3 is built from 13 residues. This CDR3 reads CASSLSGKETQYF. The CDR3 nucleotides read TGTGCCAGCAGCTTATCGGGGAAAGAGACCCAGTACTTC.

V is TRBV24-1 and J is TRBJ2-6; TRBD1 matches at 7 bases. J was trimmed by 0 bases and V by 9 bases; bases with no gene match: 7. The CDR3 has 16 amino acids. Germline CDR1 and CDR2: KGHDR and SFDVKD. CDR3 amino acids: CATLGQAHSGANVLTF. The CDR3 DNA follows: TGTGCCACCCTTGGACAGGCCCACTCTGGGGCCAACGTCCTGACTTTC.

In its sample, this clone was seen a few times. The chain has TRBV30 and TRBJ1-1; tentatively, D is TRBD1 (6 bases). CDR1 and CDR2 (germline): GTSNPN, SVGIG (reference sequence). V dropped 3 bases and J dropped 6 bases, with 14 bases sitting between them. CDR3 length: 13 residues. The CDR3 coding sequence is TGTGCCTGGAGGAAACAGGGTTTCGCTGAAGCTTTCTTT. It encodes CAWRKQGFAEAFF.

This chain joins TRBV10-3 and TRBJ2-5; maybe TRBD1 (7 bases). The CDR3 spans 15 residues. V dropped 0 bases and J dropped 5 bases, with 13 bases sitting between them. Germline V gives CDR1 ENHRY, CDR2 SYGVKD. CDR3 sequence (DNA): TGTGCCATCAGTGAGTCGAAGGCAGGGGGGGAGACCCAGTACTTC. This gives the protein CAISESKAGGETQYF.

The rearrangement joins TRBV7-8 to TRBJ1-3, with D unclear. The germline gives CDR1 SGHVS, CDR2 FQNEAQ. V lost 5 bases and J lost 5, with 13 bases in between. This CDR3 comprises 14 residues. CDR3 sequence: CASSLSEQRNTIYF. DNA of the CDR3: TGTGCCAGCAGCCTCTCAGAACAAAGAAACACCATATATTTT. Using reference TRBV7-8 and TRBJ1-3 for the parts outside the CDR3, the full variable domain is GAGVSQSPRYKVAKRGQDVALRCDPISGHVSLFWYQQALGQGPEFLTYFQNEAQLDKSGLPSDRFFAERPEGSVSTLKIQRTQQEDSAVYLCASSLSEQRNTIYFGEGSWLTVV.

This clone was recorded only once. The J gene is TRBJ1-6, the V gene TRBV7-9, with D tentatively TRBD1 (5 bases). The V and J ends lost 1 base and 7 bases respectively, with 11 bases between them. Germline CDR1 SEHNR, CDR2 FQNEAQ (reference sequence). The CDR3 is made up of 15 amino acids. CDR3 in DNA: TGTGCCAGCAGCTTAGAAGGAGGGGTCAATTCACCCCTCCACTTT. It translates to CASSLEGGVNSPLHF.

This clone was seen a single time. This chain connects TRBV18 to TRBJ1-2, with D tentatively TRBD1 (6 bases). Trimming took off 6 bases at V and 8 bases at J, with 19 bases between the two ends. This CDR3 comprises 14 residues. Germline CDR1 reads KGHSH; CDR2 reads LQKENI. CDR3: CASSPMRGGEGYTF. Here the CDR3 DNA reads TGTGCCAGCTCCCCCATGAGAGGGGGTGAGGGCTACACCTTC.

V usage is TRBV6-5 and J usage is TRBJ2-5; possible D gene TRBD1, 6 bases. The CDR3 totals 14 residues. Germline assignment: CDR1 MNHEY and CDR2 SVGAGI. With 5 bases removed from V and 2 bases from J, the gap between germline ends came to 12 bases. The CDR3: CASSRRDKQETQYF. The CDR3 DNA sequence: TGTGCCAGCAGTCGCCGGGACAAACAAGAGACCCAGTACTTC.

The count of this clone is one. This chain links TRBV6-5 with TRBJ2-7, with 10 bases aligning to TRBD1. The CDR3 runs to 14 residues. The germline gives CDR1 MNHEY, CDR2 SVGAGI. Germline trimming cut 6 bases from V and 2 bases from J; bases unmatched to any gene: 4. CDR3 coding DNA: TGTGCCAGCAGGCTGGGACAGGGGCCCTACGAGCAGTACTTC. It translates to CASRLGQGPYEQYF.

V usage is TRBV30 and J usage is TRBJ1-5; D is undetermined. V lost 0 bases to trimming and J lost 4 bases, with 7 bases between them. Germline V gives CDR1 GTSNPN, CDR2 SVGIG (reference sequence). The CDR3 totals 13 residues. CDR3 DNA sequence: TGTGCCTGGAGTGTAGAGCGAAATCAGCCCCAGCATTTT. It yields the protein CAWSVERNQPQHF.

The rearrangement uses TRBV11-3 and TRBJ2-1; D ambiguous. Germline lookup yields CDR1 SGHNT and CDR2 YENEEA. The V end was cut by 0 bases, the J end by 5 bases, with 8 bases between. The CDR3 sequence is 14 residues long. The CDR3 here is CASSLDPSHNEQFF. In nucleotides, the CDR3 is TGTGCCAGCAGCTTAGACCCGAGCCACAATGAGCAGTTCTTC.

The J gene is TRBJ1-1, the V gene TRBV11-2; 9 nucleotides agree with TRBD1. This CDR3 has 15 amino acids. V lost 5 bases, J lost 5 bases, and 9 bases stayed unmatched. The germline gives CDR1 SGHAT, CDR2 FQNNGV. In DNA form, the CDR3 reads TGTGCCAGCAGCCCCACAGGGGGCTTTGGGACTGAAGCTTTCTTT. Protein product: CASSPTGGFGTEAFF.

This clone was detected only a few times. The chain couples TRBV7-3 to TRBJ1-1; D gene ambiguous. CDR1 is SGHTA and CDR2 is FQGTGA in the germline V gene. The CDR3 consists of 13 residues. Trimming shortened V by 3 bases and J by 5 bases, and 10 bases separated the two germline ends. The CDR3 DNA reads as TGTGCCAGCAGCTTTTCGACGGGGACTGAAGCTTTCTTT. Residues: CASSFSTGTEAFF.